The rows below give T cell receptor beta chains drawn from one sample of a study of blood T cells in healthy people across ages. TCRdb analysed the 5' RACE reads with MiXCR anew, one entry per CDR3 protein. This table holds approximately 1.5 million distinct CDR3 sequences, 30% to 35% found once. Sequences were obtained from blood. These receptors all come from a woman in her 30s in good health. The CDR3 runs from the conserved cysteine through the conserved F or W. D genes are given only for firm matches. Some rows mark clone size as missing; the rest say once, few, many or name a class of expanded clone.

j_call clone_size v_call d_call cdr3_aa cdr3_nt
TRBJ1-1 . TRBV27 . CASSHAGTLGTEAFF TGTGCCAGCAGTCATGCCGGGACCCTGGGCACTGAAGCTTTCTTT
TRBJ2-3 . TRBV28 TRBD2 CASSSGGTSGRDTQYF TGTGCCAGCAGTTCTGGCGGGACTAGCGGGCGGGATACGCAGTATTTT
TRBJ1-4 . TRBV20-1 . CGARTRPEKLFF TGCGGTGCTCGGACAAGGCCAGAAAAACTGTTTTTT
TRBJ1-2 . TRBV6-6 . CASSYGSAYGYTF TGTGCCAGCAGTTACGGGTCGGCTTATGGCTACACCTTC
TRBJ2-1 . TRBV6-2/TRBV6-3 TRBD2 CASSLGLAGGLDEQFF TGTGCCAGCAGTTTGGGACTAGCGGGGGGGCTCGATGAGCAGTTCTTC
TRBJ1-1 . TRBV7-3 . CASSFRGADTEAFF TGTGCCAGCAGCTTTCGGGGGGCAGACACTGAAGCTTTCTTT
TRBJ2-5 few TRBV20-1 . CSARRVEETQYF TGCAGTGCTAGGCGGGTTGAAGAGACCCAGTACTTC
TRBJ2-7 . TRBV20-1 TRBD1 CSALGQGLSYEQYF TGCAGTGCTCTAGGACAGGGCCTCTCCTACGAGCAGTACTTC
TRBJ2-7 . TRBV9 TRBD2 CASSGGLYPGLAYEQYF TGTGCCAGCAGCGGGGGTCTTTACCCGGGACTAGCGTACGAGCAGTACTTC
TRBJ1-4 few TRBV29-1 TRBD1 CSAQQGAGEKRFF TGCAGCGCCCAACAGGGGGCCGGTGAAAAACGGTTTTTT
TRBJ2-1 . TRBV29-1 TRBD2 CSVIRTSLISNEQFF TGCAGCGTTATCCGGACTAGCCTTATAAGCAATGAGCAGTTCTTC
TRBJ2-7 . TRBV6-1 TRBD2 CASSRSSGGSPYEQYF TGTGCCAGCAGCCGGAGTAGCGGGGGGTCCCCCTACGAGCAGTACTTC
TRBJ1-1 few TRBV29-1 . CSAHIYSGTEAFF TGCAGCGCCCACATTTACTCTGGGACTGAAGCTTTCTTT
TRBJ2-7 many TRBV5-1 . CASSNSPGYEQYF TGCGCCAGCAGCAACTCGCCGGGCTACGAGCAGTACTTC
TRBJ2-5 . TRBV27 TRBD2 CASSPGTSGRLEQYF TGTGCCAGCAGTCCCGGGACTAGCGGGAGGTTGGAGCAGTACTTC
TRBJ2-7 . TRBV20-1 . CSATGRVAPYEQYF TGCAGTGCTACAGGTAGGGTGGCCCCCTACGAGCAGTACTTC
TRBJ2-5 many TRBV4-1 TRBD1 CASSHRMTGGETQYF TGCGCCAGCAGCCACCGAATGACAGGGGGAGAGACCCAGTACTTC
TRBJ2-6 . TRBV4-1 . CASSGLGAGANVLTF TGCGCCAGCAGCGGGTTAGGGGCGGGGGCCAACGTCCTGACTTTC
TRBJ2-7 . TRBV7-7 TRBD1 CASSEGTGGGYEQYF TGTGCCAGCAGCGAGGGGACAGGGGGCGGGTACGAGCAGTACTTC
TRBJ2-1 . TRBV7-2 . CASSGSRGSSYNEQFF TGTGCCAGCAGCGGTAGCAGGGGAAGCTCCTACAATGAGCAGTTCTTC
TRBJ1-2 few TRBV28 . CASSFSGDPPGGYTF TGTGCCAGCAGTTTCTCCGGCGACCCACCGGGGGGCTACACCTTC
TRBJ2-3 . TRBV6-6 TRBD2 CASRLSAGGPTGTQYF TGTGCCAGCAGGCTCTCAGCGGGAGGGCCCACAGGTACGCAGTATTTT
TRBJ2-7 . TRBV3-1 . CASRPKSSYEQYF TGTGCCAGCAGGCCAAAGAGCTCCTACGAGCAGTACTTC
TRBJ1-4 . TRBV6-5 TRBD1 CASSTTLTGEKLFF TGTGCCAGCAGTACGACTTTGACAGGGGAAAAACTGTTTTTT
TRBJ2-7 . TRBV28 TRBD1 CASSVPGQNSYEQYF TGTGCCAGCAGTGTCCCGGGACAGAATTCGTACGAGCAGTACTTC
TRBJ2-1 few TRBV7-2 TRBD1 CASSVQGQNTYNEQFF TGTGCCAGCAGCGTACAGGGGCAAAACACCTACAATGAGCAGTTCTTC
TRBJ1-6 once TRBV3-1 . CASSQSGVYNSPLHF TGTGCCAGTTCACAAAGCGGAGTCTATAATTCACCCCTCCACTTT
TRBJ2-1 . TRBV20-1 TRBD2 CSARPPSGGLNEQFF TGCAGTGCTAGGCCGCCTAGCGGGGGCCTCAATGAGCAGTTCTTC
TRBJ2-1 . TRBV7-9 . CASSPGLGGRHQYNEQFF TGTGCCAGCAGCCCAGGGCTCGGCGGTCGACACCAATACAATGAGCAGTTCTTC
TRBJ2-1 . TRBV3-1 TRBD2 CASSQGERGSSYNEQFF TGTGCCAGCAGCCAGGGCGAGCGCGGGAGCTCCTACAATGAGCAGTTCTTC
TRBJ2-7 . TRBV5-5 TRBD1 CASSVRDRALDGYEQYF TGTGCCAGCAGCGTCCGGGACAGGGCCTTGGACGGATACGAGCAGTACTTC
TRBJ2-5 . TRBV5-4 . CACSKTDQETQYF TGTGCCTGCAGCAAGACAGATCAAGAGACCCAGTACTTC
TRBJ1-2 . TRBV9 . CASSVKSGFHGYTF TGTGCCAGCAGCGTTAAATCGGGTTTCCATGGCTACACCTTC
TRBJ2-7 . TRBV6-6 TRBD1 CASSYPAGGLRAYEQYF TGTGCCAGCAGTTACCCAGCAGGGGGTTTGCGCGCATACGAGCAGTACTTC
TRBJ2-7 few TRBV5-1 TRBD2 CASSVYSGGTYEQYF TGCGCCAGCAGCGTGTACAGCGGGGGGACCTACGAGCAGTACTTC
TRBJ1-2 . TRBV7-8 . CASSLSASSNYGYTF TGTGCCAGCAGCTTAAGCGCTTCTAGTAACTATGGCTACACCTTC
TRBJ2-1 . TRBV20-1 TRBD2 CSATSDSPTLAGGPYNEQFF TGCAGTGCTACATCTGACTCACCTACACTAGCGGGAGGGCCTTACAATGAGCAGTTCTTC
TRBJ2-3 few TRBV20-1 TRBD2 CSARRRGETKPPDTQYF TGCAGTGCTAGAAGGCGGGGGGAGACTAAACCTCCAGATACGCAGTATTTT
TRBJ2-7 few TRBV7-8 TRBD1 CASSYRQGIYEQYF TGTGCCAGCAGCTATAGACAGGGGATTTACGAGCAGTACTTC
TRBJ2-1 . TRBV7-9 . CASSSKEGVNEQFF TGTGCCAGCAGCAGCAAGGAGGGGGTAAATGAGCAGTTCTTC
TRBJ2-5 . TRBV7-3 TRBD2 CASSSSSGRETQYF TGTGCCAGCAGCTCGTCTAGCGGGAGAGAGACCCAGTACTTC
TRBJ1-2 many TRBV12-3/TRBV12-4 . CASSRDTNYGYTF TGTGCCAGCAGTCGGGACACTAACTATGGCTACACCTTC
TRBJ2-3 . TRBV7-3 . CASGYQGGGSTDTQYF TGTGCCAGCGGCTATCAGGGTGGGGGTAGCACAGATACGCAGTATTTT
TRBJ2-7 . TRBV20-1 . CSARVQDRSYEQYF TGCAGTGCTAGAGTCCAAGACAGGTCCTACGAGCAGTACTTC
TRBJ2-2 few TRBV5-6 . CASSLYRSLGELFF TGTGCCAGCAGCTTGTATAGGAGCCTCGGGGAGCTGTTTTTT
TRBJ2-1 . TRBV20-1 TRBD2 CSALAGLGNEQFF TGCAGTGCCCTAGCGGGGCTAGGAAATGAGCAGTTCTTC
TRBJ1-6 . TRBV7-2 TRBD1 CASIESGTGNSPPHF TGTGCCAGCATCGAGTCCGGGACAGGGAATTCACCCCCCCACTTT
TRBJ1-1 . TRBV28 . CATYGGLGRLIEAFF TGTGCCACCTATGGGGGGTTGGGCAGACTGATTGAAGCTTTCTTT
TRBJ2-1 . TRBV9 . CASSPPTGRGAYNEQFF TGTGCCAGCAGCCCTCCAACAGGGAGAGGGGCATACAATGAGCAGTTCTTC
TRBJ2-5 . TRBV10-3 TRBD2 CATSIAGGPMETQYF TGTGCCACATCAATAGCGGGGGGGCCTATGGAGACCCAGTACTTC
TRBJ1-2 few TRBV6-5 . CASRVRESYGYTF TGTGCCAGCAGGGTCAGGGAATCCTATGGCTACACCTTC
TRBJ2-3 . TRBV12-3/TRBV12-4 TRBD1 CASSGDRGNTQYF TGTGCCAGCAGTGGGGACAGGGGGAATACGCAGTATTTT
TRBJ2-7 . TRBV7-3 . CASSPMVGQLYEQYF TGTGCCAGCAGCCCGATGGTCGGACAGCTCTACGAGCAGTACTTC
TRBJ2-7 . TRBV6-5 TRBD1 CASSFRDRPYEQYF TGTGCCAGCTCTTTTCGGGACAGACCGTACGAGCAGTACTTC
TRBJ1-5 . TRBV12-3/TRBV12-4 TRBD1 CASSLLTGGNQPQHF TGTGCCAGCAGCCTGTTGACAGGGGGTAATCAGCCCCAGCATTTT
TRBJ2-3 . TRBV10-2 TRBD2 CASTTLAGTPTDTQYF TGCGCCAGCACTACCCTAGCGGGGACACCCACAGATACGCAGTATTTT
TRBJ2-7 . TRBV4-1 TRBD2 CASSPLSGTSGRLSYNEQYF TGCGCCAGCAGCCCGCTCTCCGGGACTAGCGGGAGGTTGTCCTACAATGAGCAGTACTTC
TRBJ2-7 . TRBV20-1 TRBD1 CSAEGTGTHEQYF TGCAGTGCGGAAGGGACAGGAACCCACGAGCAGTACTTC
TRBJ1-5 . TRBV30 . CAWTPQTTRNQPQHF TGTGCCTGGACTCCCCAAACGACGAGAAATCAGCCCCAGCATTTT
TRBJ2-5 few TRBV9 TRBD2 CASSVALGGGQETQYF TGTGCCAGCAGCGTAGCTCTCGGGGGGGGCCAAGAGACCCAGTACTTC